The clone carrying this TCR beta chain was detected a few times. With 1 base clipped from V and 8 bases from J, the junction kept 9 bases outside the gene matches. Germline V gene data show CDR1 as LGHNA and CDR2 as YNFKEQ. The CDR3 has 16 amino acids. This entry comes from a study of blood T cell repertoires in COVID-19. Study summary: Sites across the United States, Italy and Spain contributed samples from acute and convalescent COVID-19. PBMCs, B-cell-depleted T cells, or T cells provided the cDNA or gDNA that made up the material.

As handled by the study authors: Estimation of nucleated cell counts relied on the amplification of reference gene primers. Method: immunoSEQ multiplex PCR; TCRdb's copy keeps in-frame clones and lacks some. V and J calls and clone size come straight from that table; D and trimming were deduced from the DNA. Of just over 150,000 clones listed, approximately 92% are singletons. The receptor's source is a woman between 40 and 55 years old with acute or convalescent COVID-19. This sequence joins TRBV4-2 and TRBJ2-1; 9 bases match TRBD2. The sequencing sample was made of peripheral blood. DNA of the CDR3: TGTGCCAGCAGCCAAGCCGGACTAGCGCGAAATGATGAGCAGTTCTTC. Its translation is CASSQAGLARNDEQFF.